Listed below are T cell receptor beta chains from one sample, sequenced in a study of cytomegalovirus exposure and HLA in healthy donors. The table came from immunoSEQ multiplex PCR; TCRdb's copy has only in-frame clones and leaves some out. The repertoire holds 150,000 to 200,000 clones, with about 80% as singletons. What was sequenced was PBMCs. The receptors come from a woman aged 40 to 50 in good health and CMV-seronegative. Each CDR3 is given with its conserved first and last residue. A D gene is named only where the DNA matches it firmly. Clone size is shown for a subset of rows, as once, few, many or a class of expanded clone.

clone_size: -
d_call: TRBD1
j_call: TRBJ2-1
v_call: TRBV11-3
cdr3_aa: CASSSWTGGAGFF
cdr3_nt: TGTGCCAGCAGCTCCTGGACAGGGGGCGCAGGGTTCTTC

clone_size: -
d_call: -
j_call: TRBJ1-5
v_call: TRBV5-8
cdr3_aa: CASSRISGNQPQHF
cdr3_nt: TGTGCCAGCAGTCGAATCTCGGGCAATCAGCCCCAGCATTTT

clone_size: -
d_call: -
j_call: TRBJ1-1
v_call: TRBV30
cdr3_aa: CAWSEGANTEAFF
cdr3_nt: TGTGCCTGGAGCGAAGGGGCGAACACTGAAGCTTTCTTT

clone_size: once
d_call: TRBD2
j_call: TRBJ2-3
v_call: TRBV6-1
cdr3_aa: CASGVAGSTDTQYF
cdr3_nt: TGTGCCAGCGGCGTAGCGGGATCCACAGATACGCAGTATTTT

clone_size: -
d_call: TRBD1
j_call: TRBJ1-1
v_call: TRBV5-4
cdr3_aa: CASSHRQGLNTEAFF
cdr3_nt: TGTGCCAGCAGCCACCGACAGGGCCTGAACACTGAAGCTTTCTTT

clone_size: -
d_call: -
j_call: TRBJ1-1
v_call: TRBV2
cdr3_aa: CASSEDRNTEAFF
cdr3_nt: TGTGCCAGCAGTGAAGACAGGAACACTGAAGCTTTCTTT

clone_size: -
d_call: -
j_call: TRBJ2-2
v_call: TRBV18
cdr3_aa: CASSPSYGTGELFF
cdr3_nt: TGTGCCAGCTCACCTAGCTACGGCACCGGGGAGCTGTTTTTT

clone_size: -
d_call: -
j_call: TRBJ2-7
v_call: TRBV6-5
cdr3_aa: CASSYSIDARGGEQYF
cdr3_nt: TGTGCCAGCAGTTACTCGATAGATGCGCGGGGCGGCGAGCAGTACTTC

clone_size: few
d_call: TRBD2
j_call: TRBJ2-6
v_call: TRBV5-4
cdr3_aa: CASAGGAGTGANVLTF
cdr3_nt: TGTGCCAGCGCGGGGGGCGCGGGTACTGGGGCCAACGTCCTGACTTTC

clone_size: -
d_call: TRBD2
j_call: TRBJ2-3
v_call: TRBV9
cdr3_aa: CASSSRTSGRGSDTQYF
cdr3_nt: TGTGCCAGCAGCTCCCGGACTAGCGGGAGGGGGTCAGATACGCAGTATTTT

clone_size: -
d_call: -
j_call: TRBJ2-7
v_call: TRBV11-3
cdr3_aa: CASSPQSNEQYF
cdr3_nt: TGTGCCAGCAGTCCACAGTCAAACGAGCAGTACTTC

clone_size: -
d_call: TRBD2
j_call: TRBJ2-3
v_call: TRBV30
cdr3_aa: CASRTSGRTDTQYF
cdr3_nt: TGTGCCTCCCGGACTAGCGGACGCACAGATACGCAGTATTTT

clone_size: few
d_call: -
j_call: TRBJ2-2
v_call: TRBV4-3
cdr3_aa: CASSQDPDRSTGELFF
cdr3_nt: TGCGCCAGCAGCCAAGATCCTGACAGGTCCACCGGGGAGCTGTTTTTT

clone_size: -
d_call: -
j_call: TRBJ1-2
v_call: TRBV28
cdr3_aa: CASRTRTAGGYTF
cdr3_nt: TGTGCCAGCAGGACGAGGACTGCCGGTGGCTACACCTTC

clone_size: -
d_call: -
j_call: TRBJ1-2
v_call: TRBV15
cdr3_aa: CATSSDNVYGYTF
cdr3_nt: TGTGCCACCAGCTCGGACAACGTCTATGGCTACACCTTC

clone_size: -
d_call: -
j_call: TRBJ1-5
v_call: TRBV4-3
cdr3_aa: CASSQAGNNQPQHF
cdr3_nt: TGCGCCAGCAGCCAAGCAGGTAACAATCAGCCCCAGCATTTT

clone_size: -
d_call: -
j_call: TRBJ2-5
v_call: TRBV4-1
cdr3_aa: CASSRHGTSQETQYF
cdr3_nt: TGCGCCAGCAGCCGGCACGGGACATCCCAAGAGACCCAGTACTTC

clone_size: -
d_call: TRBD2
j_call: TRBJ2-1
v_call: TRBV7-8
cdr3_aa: CASSLAGTSRHNEQFF
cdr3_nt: TGTGCCAGCAGCTTAGCGGGGACTAGCCGTCACAATGAGCAGTTCTTC

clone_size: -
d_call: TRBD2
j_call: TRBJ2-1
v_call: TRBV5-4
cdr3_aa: CASSLVGGGINNEQFF
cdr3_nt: TGTGCCAGCAGCTTGGTCGGGGGAGGGATAAACAATGAGCAGTTCTTC

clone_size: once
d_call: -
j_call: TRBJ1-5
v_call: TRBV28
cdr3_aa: CASRSYKVRGNQPQHF
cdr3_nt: TGTGCCAGCCGATCTTATAAAGTCCGGGGCAATCAGCCCCAGCATTTT

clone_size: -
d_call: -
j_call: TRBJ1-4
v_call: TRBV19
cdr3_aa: CASQSGSATNEKLFF
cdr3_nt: TGTGCCAGCCAGAGCGGGAGTGCAACTAATGAAAAACTGTTTTTT

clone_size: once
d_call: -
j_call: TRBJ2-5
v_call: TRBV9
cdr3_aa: CASSEGQVGTQYF
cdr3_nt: TGTGCCAGCAGCGAAGGTCAGGTGGGGACCCAGTACTTC

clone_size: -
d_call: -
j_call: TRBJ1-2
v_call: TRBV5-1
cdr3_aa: CASSTYTGSGDGYTF
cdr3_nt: TGCGCCAGCAGCACATATACGGGGTCAGGGGACGGCTACACCTTC

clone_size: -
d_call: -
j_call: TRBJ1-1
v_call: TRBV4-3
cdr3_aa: CASSQSLGADTEAFF
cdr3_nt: TGCGCCAGCAGCCAAAGTTTAGGGGCGGACACTGAAGCTTTCTTT

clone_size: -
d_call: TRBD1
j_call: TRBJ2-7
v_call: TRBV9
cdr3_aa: CASSVASGQGYEQYF
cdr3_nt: TGTGCCAGCAGCGTAGCCTCGGGACAGGGTTACGAGCAGTACTTC